This TCR beta chain comes out of a study of T cell changes during pregnancy in multiple sclerosis. This CDR3 region has 15 residues. The germline V gene encodes CDR1 LGHNA and CDR2 YSLEER. The J segment lost 7 bases and the V segment lost 0 bases, leaving 8 bases of the junction unmatched. Sequencing was performed with immunoSEQ multiplex PCR; in TCRdb, only in-frame clones are kept and a portion is missing. Among fewer than 60,000 clones listed, around 93% were seen once. The TCR sequence derives from a female donor with multiple sclerosis, enrolled in a pregnancy study. J is TRBJ1-2 and V is TRBV4-3, with 7 bases aligning to TRBD1. The input for sequencing was CD4+ T cells from peripheral blood mononuclear cells, taken after pregnancy. The CDR3 is CASSQDQGGVGGYTF. The DNA of the CDR3 is TGCGCCAGCAGCCAAGATCAAGGGGGCGTAGGTGGCTACACCTTC.